The next 8 T cell receptor beta chains were all read from a single sample in a study of blood T cell repertoires in COVID-19. Libraries were prepared by immunoSEQ multiplex PCR; TCRdb keeps only in-frame clonotypes and omits some of them. The repertoire holds roughly 380,000 clones, with about 89% as singletons. The source material was peripheral blood. These receptors all stem from a woman in her 40s with COVID-19, enrolled during active disease.

Details on this clone: The sample has other DNA sequences that encode this CDR3 too. V gene TRBV30 combines with J gene TRBJ1-2, with D hard to call. Per the germline V gene, CDR1 is GTSNPN and CDR2 is SVGIG (reference sequence). V lost 0 bases and J 4 bases, leaving 9 bases between the germline ends. The CDR3 totals 13 residues. This chain's CDR3 is CAWSVPGIYGYTF. DNA for the CDR3: TGTGCCTGGAGTGTACCCGGGATCTATGGCTACACCTTC.

The genes are TRBV19 and TRBJ2-1; 8 bases line up with TRBD1. V was clipped by 3 bases and J by 6 bases; unmatched bases: 7. Germline CDR1 is LNHDA and CDR2 is SQIVND (reference sequence). The CDR3 is made up of 15 amino acids. Here the CDR3 reads CASSMRQGARNEQFF. The CDR3 DNA reads TGTGCCAGTAGTATGCGGCAGGGGGCGCGCAATGAGCAGTTCTTC.

V is TRBV28 and J is TRBJ1-3; D not certain. V lost 1 base and J lost 4, with 14 bases in between. The CDR3 spans 16 residues. The germline CDR1 and CDR2 sequences are MDHEN and SYDVKM. CDR3 sequence reads: CASSLYLAITGNTIYF. The CDR3 DNA sequence: TGTGCCAGCAGTTTATACCTCGCGATAACGGGAAACACCATATATTTT.

The chain carries TRBV7-3 and TRBJ2-3; 9 bases agree with TRBD2. CDR1 and CDR2 from the germline V gene are SGHTA and FQGTGA. The ends lost 0 bases at V and 2 bases at J; junction bases unmatched: 3. This CDR3 spans 16 amino acids. As DNA, the CDR3 is TGTGCCAGCAGCTTAACGTCTAGCGGGGACACAGATACGCAGTATTTT. Translated: CASSLTSSGDTDTQYF.

The gene calls are TRBV6-5 and TRBJ1-1, with D maybe TRBD1 (6 bases). Germline assignment: CDR1 MNHEY and CDR2 SVGAGI. The CDR3 loop spans 15 amino acids. Trimming left V 2 bases short and J 4 bases short, with 14 bases between. CDR3 sequence (DNA): TGTGCCAGCAGTTACCGACAGGACTGGGGCACTGAAGCTTTCTTT. Its protein is CASSYRQDWGTEAFF.

The chain links TRBV7-2 to TRBJ2-7, with a tentative D call TRBD1 (8 bases). The CDR3 extends over 15 amino acids. The V end lost 6 bases, the J end lost 6 bases, and 21 bases lay between the germline ends. CDR1 SGHTA and CDR2 FQGNSA come from the germline V gene. This chain's CDR3 is CASSSQQGGVREQYF. The DNA of the CDR3 is TGTGCCAGCAGTTCTCAACAGGGGGGGGTACGCGAGCAGTACTTC.

The J gene is TRBJ2-7, the V gene TRBV7-2; D is undetermined. Trimming stripped 2 bases from V and 2 bases from J, with 13 bases between. The CDR3 consists of 15 residues. Germline V gene lookup returns CDR1 SGHTA and CDR2 FQGNSA. CDR3 sequence reads: CASSLSSVLPYEQYF. Written as DNA, the CDR3 is TGTGCCAGCAGCTTATCAAGCGTGTTGCCCTACGAGCAGTACTTC.

This clone has a handful of counts. The chain carries TRBV28 and TRBJ1-1; maybe TRBD1 (6 bases). V dropped 3 bases and J dropped 0 bases, with 14 bases sitting between them. This CDR3 spans 16 amino acids. Germline-derived CDR1 and CDR2 are MDHEN and SYDVKM. The CDR3 loop reads CASSFSPGQLNTEAFF. CDR3 coding DNA: TGTGCCAGCAGTTTTTCTCCGGGACAACTGAACACTGAAGCTTTCTTT. Looking up the rest from reference TRBV28 and TRBJ1-1 gives the full variable domain: DVKVTQSSRYLVKRTGEKVFLECVQDMDHENMFWYRQDPGLGLRLIYFSYDVKMKEKGDIPEGYSVSREKKERFSLILESASTNQTSMYLCASSFSPGQLNTEAFFGQGTRLTVV.